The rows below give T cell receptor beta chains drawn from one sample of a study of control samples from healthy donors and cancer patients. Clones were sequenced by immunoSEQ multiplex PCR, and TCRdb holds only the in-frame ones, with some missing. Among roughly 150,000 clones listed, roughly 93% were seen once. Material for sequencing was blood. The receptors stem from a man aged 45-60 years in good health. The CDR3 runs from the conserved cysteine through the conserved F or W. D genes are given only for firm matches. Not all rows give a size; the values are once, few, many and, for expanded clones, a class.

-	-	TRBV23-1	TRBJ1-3	CASSQANSGNTIYF	TGCGCCAGCAGTCAGGCGAACTCTGGAAACACCATATATTTT
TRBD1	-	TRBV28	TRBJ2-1	CASSRDRGYEQFF	TGTGCCAGCAGTCGGGACAGGGGCTATGAGCAGTTCTTC
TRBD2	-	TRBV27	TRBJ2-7	CASSPSGLAGEQYF	TGTGCCAGCAGTCCGTCGGGACTAGCGGGCGAGCAGTACTTC
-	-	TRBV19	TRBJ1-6	CASTLQGSSSPLHF	TGTGCCAGTACTTTACAGGGCTCGAGTTCACCCCTCCACTTT
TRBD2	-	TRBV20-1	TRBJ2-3	CSASSVAGTEADTQYF	TGCAGTGCTAGTTCTGTAGCGGGAACGGAGGCAGATACGCAGTATTTT
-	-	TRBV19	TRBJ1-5	CASSIPRRPQHF	TGTGCCAGTAGTATACCGAGGAGGCCCCAGCATTTT
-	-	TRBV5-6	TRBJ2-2	CASSLGSGGELFF	TGTGCCAGCAGCTTGGGGTCTGGCGGGGAGCTGTTTTTT
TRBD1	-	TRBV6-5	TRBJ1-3	CASSSRTGVSGNTIYF	TGTGCCAGCAGTTCCCGGACAGGGGTCTCTGGAAACACCATATATTTT
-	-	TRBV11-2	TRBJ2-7	CASSSGLYEQYF	TGTGCCAGCAGCTCCGGTCTCTACGAGCAGTACTTC
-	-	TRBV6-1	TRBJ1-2	CASSEGRGGYTF	TGTGCCAGCAGTGAGGGGAGGGGAGGCTACACCTTC
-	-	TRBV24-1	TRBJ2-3	CATSDLDRSTDTQYF	TGTGCCACCAGTGATTTAGACAGATCCACAGATACGCAGTATTTT
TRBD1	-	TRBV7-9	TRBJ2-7	CASSSTRQGGGYEQYF	TGTGCCAGCAGCTCTACGAGACAGGGTGGTGGCTACGAGCAGTACTTC
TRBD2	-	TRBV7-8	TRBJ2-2	CASSAREASNTGELFF	TGTGCCAGCAGCGCGCGGGAGGCCTCGAACACCGGGGAGCTGTTTTTT
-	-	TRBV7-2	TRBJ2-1	CASSLAYYNEQFF	TGTGCCAGCAGCTTAGCTTATTACAATGAGCAGTTCTTC
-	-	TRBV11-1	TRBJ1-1	CASSLGGWALSEAFF	TGTGCCAGCAGCTTAGGAGGGTGGGCCCTCTCTGAAGCTTTCTTT
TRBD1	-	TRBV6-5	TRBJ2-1	CASSPGGREQFF	TGTGCCAGCTCCCCAGGGGGCAGGGAGCAGTTCTTC
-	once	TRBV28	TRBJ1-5	CASSLVGGASQPQHF	TGTGCCAGCAGTTTAGTTGGAGGGGCGAGTCAGCCCCAGCATTTT
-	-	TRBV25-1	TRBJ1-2	CASSGDGNYGYTF	TGTGCCAGCAGTGGGGACGGGAACTATGGCTACACCTTC
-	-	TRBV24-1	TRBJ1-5	CATSEIGNQPQHF	TGTGCCACCAGTGAAATTGGCAATCAGCCCCAGCATTTT
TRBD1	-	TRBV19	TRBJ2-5	CASSIPGGKLETQYF	TGTGCCAGTAGTATCCCAGGGGGCAAGTTGGAGACCCAGTACTTC
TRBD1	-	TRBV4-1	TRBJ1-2	CASSSPGTGRYGYTF	TGCGCCAGCAGCTCTCCCGGGACAGGGCGCTATGGCTACACCTTC
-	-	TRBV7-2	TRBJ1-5	CASSRQVNSNQPQHF	TGTGCCAGCAGCAGACAGGTCAATAGCAATCAGCCCCAGCATTTT